The 30 T cell receptor beta chains reported below all come from one sample, sequenced in a study of CD8 T cells in ankylosing spondylitis. Study findings and constraints: Ankylosing spondylitis blood appeared to be characterized by a TCR beta motif of under 10 highly homologous variants.

No antigens are known for them. Each CDR3 protein gets one entry after TCRdb re-called the 5' RACE reads with MiXCR. The table has under 150,000 distinct CDR3 sequences, roughly 18% seen once. The specimen sequenced was blood, either unsorted or a sorted T cell fraction (not recorded which). Receptors originate from a male donor with ankylosing spondylitis.

Only a few counts were recorded for this clonotype. This chain links TRBV29-1 with TRBJ1-1, with D possibly TRBD1 on 5 matching bases. V lost 3 bases and J lost 4, with 12 bases in between. This CDR3 region has 13 residues. From germline, CDR1 is SQVTM and CDR2 ANQGSEA. CDR3 residues: CSVELGVGTEAFF. For the CDR3, the DNA is TGCAGCGTTGAGCTAGGGGTCGGCACTGAAGCTTTCTTT. Based on the CDR3 plus reference TRBV29-1 and TRBJ1-1, the full variable domain is SAVISQKPSRDICQRGTSLTIQCQVDSQVTMMFWYRQQPGQSLTLIATANQGSEATYESGFVIDKFPISRPNLTFSTLTVSNMSPEDSSIYLCSVELGVGTEAFFGQGTRLTVV.

V and J are TRBV25-1 and TRBJ1-4; 7 bases fit TRBD1. J lost 8 bases, V lost 3 bases, and 12 bases had no gene match. The germline CDR1 and CDR2 sequences are MGHDK and SYGVNS. There are 16 residues in the CDR3. This CDR3 is CASSDRLTGYGEKLFF. The CDR3 nucleotides read TGTGCCAGCAGTGACCGCCTGACAGGGTATGGGGAAAAACTGTTTTTT.

This chain joins TRBV28 and TRBJ2-1; a possible D gene is TRBD1 (6 bases). This CDR3 has 17 residues. The V end lost 9 bases, the J end lost 0 bases, and 21 bases lay between the germline ends. Germline lookup yields CDR1 MDHEN and CDR2 SYDVKM. The CDR3 DNA sequence: TGTGCCAGTGGGACATTCTCCCGCGAGGGCTCCTACAATGAGCAGTTCTTC. Encoded protein: CASGTFSREGSYNEQFF.

The gene calls are TRBV24-1 and TRBJ2-1; D is unclear. The CDR3 is made up of 12 amino acids. The germline CDR1 and CDR2 sequences are KGHDR and SFDVKD. Deletions cut 0 bases from V and 12 bases from J, with 8 bases between. The CDR3 region is CATSDLEEWQFF. The DNA for the CDR3 is TGTGCCACCAGTGATTTGGAGGAATGGCAGTTCTTC.

This clonotype was seen a few times. The rearrangement joins TRBV12-3 or TRBV12-4 to TRBJ2-1; D assignment may be TRBD1 or TRBD2 (5 bases each). The ends were cut back, 6 bases at V and 9 bases at J, with 15 bases in the middle. The CDR3 consists of 13 residues. The CDR3 region has the DNA TGTGCCAGCAGCCCGGGACCCAAATTTGAGCAGTTCTTC. This codes for CASSPGPKFEQFF.

This clonotype was detected a few times. J is TRBJ1-1 and V is TRBV20-1, with D perhaps matching TRBD1 (6 bases). CDR1 is DFQATT, CDR2 SNEGSKA, per germline (reference sequence). The CDR3 extends over 16 amino acids. V dropped 6 bases and J dropped 0 bases, with 20 bases sitting between them. The CDR3 region is CSAGGGRTLMNTEAFF. In DNA, the CDR3 is TGCAGTGCCGGCGGGGGGCGAACTCTCATGAACACTGAAGCTTTCTTT.

CDR3 sequence reads: CASSVDGSHYEQYF. The CDR3 DNA reads TGTGCCAGCAGCGTAGACGGCAGCCACTACGAGCAGTACTTC. The chain has TRBV9 and TRBJ2-7; no reliable D call. This CDR3 is built from 14 residues. CDR1 and CDR2 (germline): SGDLS, YYNGEE. Trimming cost V 0 bases and J 3 bases, with 10 bases left between them.

This clonotype was seen only a few times. The chain uses TRBV25-1 and TRBJ2-1, with TRBD2 matching 11 bases. The CDR3 is 15 residues long. Trimming took 6 bases from V and 1 from J; bases not matched to a gene: 2. Germline V CDR1 and CDR2: MGHDK, SYGVNS. The CDR3 reads CASRLAGASYNEQFF. The CDR3 coding sequence is TGTGCCAGCAGACTAGCGGGAGCTTCCTACAATGAGCAGTTCTTC.

This clonotype has just a few counts. The chain carries TRBV10-3 and TRBJ2-7, with D perhaps TRBD1 or TRBD2 (5 bases each). Germline loops: CDR1 ENHRY, CDR2 SYGVKD. V shed 6 bases and J shed 3 bases, with 15 bases lying between them. The CDR3 spans 14 residues. This chain's CDR3 is CAIRSGTEYYEQYF. Here the CDR3 DNA reads TGTGCCATCAGGTCCGGGACGGAATACTACGAGCAGTACTTC.

This rearrangement joins TRBV7-9 to TRBJ2-1; the D gene could be TRBD1 or TRBD2 (5 bases each). The CDR3 length is 16 residues. Per germline, CDR1 SEHNR and CDR2 FQNEAQ (reference sequence). With 5 bases removed from V and 3 bases from J, the gap between germline ends came to 17 bases. The DNA for the CDR3 is TGTGCCAGCAGCGGCTCCGGGACCTCATACTACAATGAGCAGTTCTTC. It translates to CASSGSGTSYYNEQFF.

This chain connects TRBV3-1 to TRBJ1-1; D not resolved. Germline V lookup: CDR1 LGHDT, CDR2 YNNKEL (reference sequence). The CDR3 is 12 amino acids. The V end lost 5 bases, the J end lost 0 bases, and 4 bases lay between the germline ends. CDR3 amino acids: CASSAMNTEAFF. The CDR3 DNA reads TGTGCCAGCAGCGCCATGAACACTGAAGCTTTCTTT.

The chain uses TRBV6-2 or TRBV6-3 and TRBJ2-2; 9 positions match TRBD1. This CDR3 is 13 amino acids long. V was clipped by 6 bases and J by 5 bases; unmatched bases: 1. Germline CDR1 MNHEY, CDR2 SVGEGT. In DNA form, the CDR3 reads TGTGCCAGCAGGACAGGGGGTACCGGGGAGCTGTTTTTT. Its protein is CASRTGGTGELFF.

This clonotype showed up just a few times. The gene calls are TRBV6-6 and TRBJ2-1; unclear D gene. The CDR3 is 13 amino acids. Trimming removed 7 bases at V and 8 bases at J, with 15 bases between. Looked up from germline, CDR1 is MNHNY and CDR2 is SVGAGI (reference sequence). In DNA form, the CDR3 reads TGTGCCAGCACCCACGGTGCTAGGGATGAGCAGTTCTTC. This codes for CASTHGARDEQFF.

The DNA for the CDR3 is TGCGCCAGCAGCCAAGATTCGGCCAGTTTTGGCGAGCAGTACTTC. Its translation is CASSQDSASFGEQYF. The rearrangement joins TRBV4-3 to TRBJ2-7; D remains unclear. CDR1 and CDR2 from the germline V gene are LGHNA and YSLEER. V was cut by 0 bases and J by 6 bases, with 15 bases left in between. The CDR3 contains 15 residues.

This clonotype was picked up a small number of times. The chain links TRBV7-9 to TRBJ2-3, with 7 nucleotides matching TRBD2. The trim removed 5 bases at V and 3 bases at J, leaving 11 bases unmatched. In germline, CDR1 is SEHNR, CDR2 FQNEAQ (reference sequence). The CDR3 sequence is 16 residues long. The CDR3 region has the DNA TGTGCCAGCAGCCCGCCCCATCGCGGGGGAACAGATACGCAGTATTTT. This codes for CASSPPHRGGTDTQYF.

The V call is TRBV5-1, the J call TRBJ1-1, with no clear D. This CDR3 spans 16 amino acids. V was pared by 4 bases and J by 7 bases, with 23 bases between. Germline V gives CDR1 SGHRS, CDR2 YFSETQ. Here the CDR3 DNA reads TGCGCCAGCAGCCTATGGAGTTCCGGGGTCTCAGGTGAAGCTTTCTTT. The encoded protein is CASSLWSSGVSGEAFF.

This clonotype was counted between two and nine times. The rearrangement links TRBV27 to TRBJ1-1; D unresolved. V lost 1 base and J 14 bases, leaving 17 bases between the germline ends. Germline CDR1 is MNHEY and CDR2 is SMNVEV (reference sequence). CDR3 length: 13 amino acids. For the CDR3, the DNA is TGTGCCAGCAGTTTATACCCAGACATGGAGTTGTTCTTT. Its protein is CASSLYPDMELFF.

The chain couples TRBV15 to TRBJ2-7; TRBD1 aligns across 7 bases. V shed 3 bases and J 2 bases; nucleotides not matched to a gene: 13. The CDR3 contains 17 residues. Germline CDR1 is LNHNV and CDR2 is YYDKDF (reference sequence). DNA of the CDR3: TGTGCCACCAGCAGTCTCCACCGACAGGGTCTAGCCTACGAGCAGTACTTC. As protein: CATSSLHRQGLAYEQYF.

This clonotype was seen once. The chain couples TRBV18 to TRBJ2-7; D gene uncertain. This CDR3 comprises 13 residues. Per germline, CDR1 KGHSH and CDR2 LQKENI. The germline V and J ends were trimmed by 3 bases and 3 bases, with 9 bases remaining between them. This CDR3 is CASSPPESYEQYF. CDR3 DNA: TGTGCCAGCTCACCGCCCGAGAGCTACGAGCAGTACTTC.

This chain links TRBV20-1 with TRBJ2-5, with TRBD2 identical over 12 bases. The germline CDR1 and CDR2 sequences are DFQATT and SNEGSKA (reference sequence). The junction had 15 bases not matched to a gene; V was cut back by 7 bases and J by 0 bases. The CDR3 contains 18 residues. CDR3 amino acids: CSVEVGASGRVYQETQYF. Written as DNA, the CDR3 is TGCAGTGTCGAGGTCGGGGCTAGCGGGAGGGTCTACCAAGAGACCCAGTACTTC.

This chain joins TRBV7-8 and TRBJ2-5, with D perhaps given as TRBD1 or TRBD2 (5 bases each). V lost 2 bases and J 6 bases, leaving 10 bases between the germline ends. Germline-derived CDR1 and CDR2 are SGHVS and FQNEAQ. The CDR3 runs 13 residues. This CDR3 reads CASSLHPGQTQYF. DNA for the CDR3: TGTGCCAGCAGCTTACATCCGGGGCAGACCCAGTACTTC.

There are a few counts of this clonotype. The rearrangement uses TRBV7-7 and TRBJ2-2; 10 bases agree with TRBD2. From germline, CDR1 is SSHAT and CDR2 FNYEAQ (reference sequence). This CDR3 contains 17 residues. Unmatched junction bases numbered 5, after V lost 4 bases and J lost 0 bases. CDR3: CASSSYSGRTNTGELFF. Here the CDR3 DNA reads TGTGCCAGCAGCTCATATAGCGGGAGGACGAACACCGGGGAGCTGTTTTTT.

This clonotype was observed at least ten times. The V and J genes are TRBV12-3 or TRBV12-4 and TRBJ1-2; 7 bases are shared with TRBD1. V lost 1 base to trimming and J lost 5 bases; unmatched junction nucleotides: 4. The CDR3 covers 14 residues. The CDR3 DNA sequence: TGTGCCAGCAGTTTAGACAGGGGATGGTATGGCTACACCTTC. Its protein product is CASSLDRGWYGYTF.

The rearrangement uses TRBV13 and TRBJ2-3; D gene unclear. The V gene lost 1 base and the J gene lost 0 bases, with 14 bases spanning the gap. This CDR3 has 17 amino acids. Germline CDR1 reads PRHDT; CDR2 reads FYEKMQ (reference sequence). This chain's CDR3 is CASSLAAHQASTDTQYF. For the CDR3, the DNA is TGTGCCAGCAGCTTAGCGGCGCATCAGGCGAGCACAGATACGCAGTATTTT.

In this sample, this clonotype turned up a few times. This chain links TRBV5-1 with TRBJ2-7; maybe TRBD1 (6 bases). The CDR3 spans 13 residues. Germline V gene lookup returns CDR1 SGHRS and CDR2 YFSETQ. V shed 4 bases and J shed 3 bases, with 11 bases lying between them. CDR3 coding DNA: TGCGCCAGCAGCGTGGAGGACAGCTACGAGCAGTACTTC. Its protein product is CASSVEDSYEQYF.

The chain couples TRBV25-1 to TRBJ2-7; no reliable D call. This CDR3 spans 15 amino acids. Per germline, CDR1 MGHDK and CDR2 SYGVNS. The V end was cut by 3 bases, the J end by 0 bases, with 12 bases between. The CDR3 DNA reads TGTGCCAGCAGTGATCCAGCCGTCAGCTCCTACGAGCAGTACTTC. Its translation is CASSDPAVSSYEQYF.

This clonotype has just a few counts. The chain employs TRBV6-1 and TRBJ2-5; 9 bases are a match to TRBD2. J was trimmed by 4 bases and V by 1 base; bases with no gene match: 10. CDR1 MNHNS and CDR2 SASEGT come from the germline V gene. This CDR3 has 17 amino acids. The CDR3 DNA is TGTGCCAGCAGTGAAGGTTATTGGCGGGAGGGCCTAGAGACCCAGTACTTC. The encoded protein is CASSEGYWREGLETQYF.

This clonotype has a handful of counts. The rearrangement links TRBV7-8 to TRBJ2-1, with 14 nucleotides matching TRBD2. CDR3 length: 15 residues. J was trimmed by 6 bases and V by 5 bases; bases with no gene match: 3. The germline gives CDR1 SGHVS, CDR2 FQNEAQ. The chain's CDR3 is CASSPTSGRANEQFF. CDR3 nucleotide sequence: TGTGCCAGCAGCCCGACTAGCGGGAGGGCCAATGAGCAGTTCTTC.

The chain recombines TRBV7-4 with TRBJ2-7; 16 nucleotides agree with TRBD2. Germline CDR1 is SGHVT and CDR2 is SQSDAQ. The CDR3 is 19 residues long. V shed 5 bases and J 0 bases; nucleotides not matched to a gene: 10. The CDR3 region is CASSPSPGLAGGASYEQYF. CDR3 nucleotide sequence: TGTGCCAGCAGCCCCTCGCCGGGACTAGCGGGAGGGGCCTCCTACGAGCAGTACTTC.

This clonotype has a handful of counts. The chain combines TRBV18 with TRBJ2-1, with 10 bases aligning to TRBD2. The germline V gene has CDR1 KGHSH and CDR2 LQKENI. The ends lost 2 bases at V and 6 bases at J; junction bases unmatched: 4. The CDR3 consists of 15 residues. CDR3 sequence: CASSPGPSGSNEQFF. The CDR3 region has the DNA TGTGCCAGCTCACCAGGGCCTAGCGGGAGCAATGAGCAGTTCTTC.